The clone carrying this T cell receptor (beta chain) was counted many times. The sample comes from a study of human T cells and chemical hapten exposure. From the RACE reads, TCRdb called clonotypes with MiXCR, one entry per CDR3 protein. The sample lists just under 65,000 distinct CDR3 sequences; around 10% were seen once. This CDR3 is 15 amino acids long. V lost 4 bases and J lost 1; bases outside the gene matches: 3. CDR1 is SGHRS and CDR2 is YFSETQ in the germline V gene. Regarding time point: patch test 3, about 24 weeks after DPC sensitization. Documented treatment: therapeutic diphenylcyclopropenone sensitization with weekly scalp DPC.

This chain uses TRBV5-1 with TRBJ2-3, with 10 bases matching TRBD2. This clonotype originated in a woman aged 30 to 39 with alopecia areata. Some clones in this sample may be carry-over from other donors' samples. The starting material was whole blood, obtained in connection with sensitization to the hapten diphenylcyclopropenone (DPC). CDR3 residues: CASSPGLAGTDTQYF. The CDR3 DNA reads TGCGCCAGCAGCCCCGGACTAGCGGGCACAGATACGCAGTATTTT.